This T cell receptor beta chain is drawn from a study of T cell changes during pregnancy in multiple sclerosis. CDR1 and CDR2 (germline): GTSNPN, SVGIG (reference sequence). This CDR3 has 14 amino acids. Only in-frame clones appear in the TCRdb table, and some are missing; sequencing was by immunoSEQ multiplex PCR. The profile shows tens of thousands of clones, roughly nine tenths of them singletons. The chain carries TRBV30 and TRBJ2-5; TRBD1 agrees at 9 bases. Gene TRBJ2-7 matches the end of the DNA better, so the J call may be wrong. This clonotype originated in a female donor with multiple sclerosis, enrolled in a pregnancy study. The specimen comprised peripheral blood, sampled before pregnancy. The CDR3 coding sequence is TGTGCCTGGAGTGGACAGGGGGACTCCTACGAGCAGTACTTC. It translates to CAWSGQGDSYEQYF.